Presented here are 21 T cell receptor beta chains from one specimen sequenced in a study of T cell clones after liver transplantation. Sequenced by immunoSEQ multiplex PCR; TCRdb stores in-frame clones only, minus some. The data hold 72,000 or so clones, with less than 90% observed a single time. Sequencing was performed on CD4+ T cells from blood, taken at the 22-month timepoint. These receptors were taken from a human patient who received a liver transplant. T cells may partly derive from the graft donor.

The gene calls are TRBV18 and TRBJ2-3; D may match TRBD1 or TRBD2 (5 bases each). Per the germline V gene, CDR1 is KGHSH and CDR2 is LQKENI. This CDR3 comprises 11 residues. V shed 4 bases and J shed 11 bases, with 10 bases lying between them. Here the CDR3 reads CASSRLGGQYF. The CDR3, as DNA: TGTGCCAGCTCACGCCTTGGGGGGCAGTATTTT.

This clone appeared a single time. The genes are TRBV21-1 and TRBJ1-1. TRBV21-1 is recorded as a pseudogene. This CDR3 has 15 residues. The CDR3 sequence is CASSNRTKTNTEAFF. The DNA for the CDR3 is TGTGCCAGCAGCAATCGGACGAAGACGAACACTGAAGCTTTCTTT.

The chain is built from TRBV19 and TRBJ2-7; D might be TRBD1 (5 bases). The CDR3 is made up of 12 amino acids. V was pared by 5 bases and J by 3 bases, with 8 bases between. Per the germline V gene, CDR1 is LNHDA and CDR2 is SQIVND (reference sequence). The CDR3 sequence is CASSQTDYEQYF. The CDR3 nucleotides read TGTGCCAGTAGTCAGACAGACTACGAGCAGTACTTC.

As DNA, the CDR3 is TGTGCCAGCAGTGAGGGGACCGGGCCCAAGGCTGGGGCCAACGTCCTGACTTTC. Its protein product is CASSEGTGPKAGANVLTF. The chain employs TRBV6-1 and TRBJ2-6, with D perhaps being TRBD1 or TRBD2 (5 bases each). The CDR3 covers 18 residues. Germline lookup yields CDR1 MNHNS and CDR2 SASEGT. V dropped 3 bases and J dropped 2 bases, with 17 bases sitting between them.

This clone was detected once. The rearrangement joins TRBV7-2 to TRBJ2-7; 13 bases match TRBD2. CDR3 size: 17 residues. V dropped 4 bases and J dropped 3; count of bases not matched to a gene: 9. Germline lookup yields CDR1 SGHTA and CDR2 FQGNSA. The CDR3 sequence is CASSSRTSGGYFYEQYF. CDR3 DNA: TGTGCCAGCAGCTCCCGGACTAGCGGGGGATATTTCTACGAGCAGTACTTC.

This chain joins TRBV6-5 and TRBJ1-1; D may be TRBD1 (6 bases). Per germline, CDR1 MNHEY and CDR2 SVGAGI. The V end lost 6 bases, the J end lost 5 bases, and 13 bases lay between the germline ends. This CDR3 is built from 13 residues. CDR3 amino acids: CASSYRARTEAFF. The DNA of the CDR3 is TGTGCCAGCAGCTACAGGGCGAGGACTGAAGCTTTCTTT.

The sample holds one count of this clone. The chain uses TRBV5-5 and TRBJ2-5; D remains unclear. The V gene's germline CDR1 is SGHKS and CDR2 YYEKEE (reference sequence). This CDR3 spans 13 amino acids. Trimming removed 3 bases at V and 5 bases at J, with 11 bases between. CDR3 coding DNA: TGTGCCAGCAGCTCGAGCGAAAAGGAGACCCAGTACTTC. Protein sequence: CASSSSEKETQYF.

This chain links TRBV5-1 with TRBJ2-3; D ambiguous. The germline V and J ends were trimmed by 4 bases and 1 base, with 13 bases remaining between them. Germline V CDR1 and CDR2: SGHRS, YFSETQ. The CDR3 runs to 15 residues. This CDR3 reads CASSPWTDGTDTQYF. The DNA of the CDR3 is TGCGCCAGCAGCCCTTGGACGGACGGCACAGATACGCAGTATTTT. Combining the CDR3 with reference TRBV5-1 and TRBJ2-3 gives the whole variable domain KAGVTQTPRYLIKTRGQQVTLSCSPISGHRSVSWYQQTPGQGLQFLFEYFSETQRNKGNFPGRFSGRQFSNSRSEMNVSTLELGDSALYLCASSPWTDGTDTQYFGPGTRLTVL.

The chain joins TRBV7-2 to TRBJ2-7; D not certain. The CDR3 totals 12 residues. Between the trimmed V and J ends, which lost 0 bases and 7 bases, there was a span of 7 bases. Per the germline V gene, CDR1 is SGHTA and CDR2 is FQGNSA. The CDR3 sequence is CASSLALGEQYF. The CDR3 nucleotides are TGTGCCAGCAGCTTAGCGCTGGGGGAGCAGTACTTC.

V and J are TRBV12-5 and TRBJ2-3; tentative D call: TRBD1 (5 bases). From germline, CDR1 is LGHNT and CDR2 FRNRAP. The CDR3 is 14 amino acids. The V end lost 1 base, the J end lost 4 bases, and 9 bases lay between the germline ends. The chain's CDR3 is CASGLEGKSDTQYF. Written as DNA, the CDR3 is TGTGCTAGTGGTTTGGAGGGGAAGTCAGATACGCAGTATTTT.

This clone is a singleton in its sample. This chain links TRBV7-2 with TRBJ2-1; TRBD2 matches 14 bases. The germline V gene has CDR1 SGHTA and CDR2 FQGNSA. The V gene end was trimmed by 4 bases and the J gene end by 7 bases; junction bases not matched to a gene: 6. This CDR3 is built from 16 residues. Written as DNA, the CDR3 is TGTGCCAGCAGCTGGAGACTAGCGGGGGGGCCGAATGAGCAGTTCTTC. Encoded protein: CASSWRLAGGPNEQFF. Full variable domain (missing parts from reference TRBV7-2 and TRBJ2-1): GAGVSQSPSNKVTEKGKDVELRCDPISGHTALYWYRQSLGQGLEFLIYFQGNSAPDKSGLPSDRFSAERTGGSVSTLTIQRTQQEDSAVYLCASSWRLAGGPNEQFFGPGTRLTVL.

J is TRBJ2-3 and V is TRBV5-6; the D is unclear. Trimming pared 4 bases from V and 10 bases from J, leaving 16 bases between. Germline lookup yields CDR1 SGHDT and CDR2 YYEEEE. The CDR3 runs 13 residues. The DNA for the CDR3 is TGTGCCAGCAGCGCAGATAGGCTCCGCGCGCAGTATTTT. This translates into CASSADRLRAQYF.

DNA of the CDR3: TGTGCCAGCAGCTCGGCAGGGGGCCTATCGGACTATGGCTACACCTTC. Translated: CASSSAGGLSDYGYTF. This chain uses TRBV5-6 with TRBJ1-2; 8 bases fit TRBD1. CDR1 and CDR2 from the germline V gene are SGHDT and YYEEEE. The CDR3 loop spans 16 amino acids. V gave up 3 bases and J gave up 3 bases; unmatched junction bases: 10.

Only one count was recorded for this clone. The CDR3 region has the DNA TGTGCCAGTACCCCACCGGGACCTACGAGGGGCTACACCTTC. This gives the protein CASTPPGPTRGYTF. The chain is built from TRBV19 and TRBJ1-2, with D tentatively TRBD1 (5 bases). Germline values: CDR1 LNHDA, CDR2 SQIVND (reference sequence). V was clipped by 7 bases and J by 8 bases, with 20 bases between them. This CDR3 has 14 amino acids.

V gene TRBV11-2 combines with J gene TRBJ2-7, with a weak D call TRBD2 (5 bases). Deletions cut 5 bases from V and 3 bases from J, with 14 bases between. The CDR3 sequence is 14 residues long. CDR1 is SGHAT, CDR2 FQNNGV, per germline. The CDR3 loop reads CASSPRVLSYEQYF. CDR3 DNA sequence: TGTGCCAGCAGCCCGAGGGTCCTTAGCTACGAGCAGTACTTC.

The chain joins TRBV29-1 to TRBJ1-2, with 7 bases lining up with TRBD1. This CDR3 spans 12 amino acids. CDR1 and CDR2 from the germline V gene are SQVTM and ANQGSEA. V was clipped by 7 bases and J by 4 bases; unmatched bases: 6. The CDR3 sequence: CSAEGGIYGYTF. CDR3 sequence (DNA): TGCAGCGCCGAAGGGGGCATCTATGGCTACACCTTC.

The gene calls are TRBV7-9 and TRBJ1-1, with TRBD1 identical over 9 bases. The CDR3 is 15 residues long. Germline loops: CDR1 SEHNR, CDR2 FQNEAQ (reference sequence). V lost 5 bases and J lost 2; bases outside the gene matches: 6. This CDR3 reads CASSRDRALNTEAFF. DNA for the CDR3: TGTGCCAGCAGCCGGGACAGGGCTCTTAACACTGAAGCTTTCTTT.

In this sample, this clone turned up once. The CDR3, as DNA: TGCGCCAGCAGTCGACAGGAGGACACCGGGGAGCTGTTTTTT. This translates into CASSRQEDTGELFF. The chain employs TRBV5-1 and TRBJ2-2; the D gene is possibly TRBD1 (6 bases). CDR1 and CDR2 from the germline V gene are SGHRS and YFSETQ. The CDR3 covers 14 residues. V dropped 5 bases and J dropped 3 bases, with 11 bases sitting between them.

The gene calls are TRBV5-1 and TRBJ2-3; the match to TRBD2 covers 11 bases. The germline gives CDR1 SGHRS, CDR2 YFSETQ. Trimming at V came to 6 bases and at J to 5 bases, leaving 8 bases not matched to a gene. The CDR3 sequence is 15 residues long. As DNA, the CDR3 is TGCGCCAGCAAGATTAGCGGGGGGGATCAAGATACGCAGTATTTT. This gives the protein CASKISGGDQDTQYF.

This chain uses TRBV7-7 with TRBJ2-5; 8 bases align to TRBD2. Germline CDR1 is SSHAT and CDR2 is FNYEAQ (reference sequence). The ends lost 5 bases at V and 1 base at J; junction bases unmatched: 9. The CDR3 runs to 16 residues. CDR3 sequence reads: CASSPGGGGPQETQYF. CDR3 DNA sequence: TGTGCCAGCAGCCCGGGGGGCGGGGGGCCCCAAGAGACCCAGTACTTC.

The chain combines TRBV10-1 with TRBJ2-2, with 10 bases identical to TRBD2. This CDR3 comprises 20 residues. CDR1 WNHNN and CDR2 SYGVQD come from the germline V gene (reference sequence). V shed 0 bases, J shed 6 bases, and the junction held 16 bases outside the gene matches. The CDR3 DNA sequence: TGCGCCAGCAGTGAGTCGATAAAAAGCGGGAGGGCCATACGTGCCGGGGAGCTGTTTTTT. It yields the protein CASSESIKSGRAIRAGELFF.